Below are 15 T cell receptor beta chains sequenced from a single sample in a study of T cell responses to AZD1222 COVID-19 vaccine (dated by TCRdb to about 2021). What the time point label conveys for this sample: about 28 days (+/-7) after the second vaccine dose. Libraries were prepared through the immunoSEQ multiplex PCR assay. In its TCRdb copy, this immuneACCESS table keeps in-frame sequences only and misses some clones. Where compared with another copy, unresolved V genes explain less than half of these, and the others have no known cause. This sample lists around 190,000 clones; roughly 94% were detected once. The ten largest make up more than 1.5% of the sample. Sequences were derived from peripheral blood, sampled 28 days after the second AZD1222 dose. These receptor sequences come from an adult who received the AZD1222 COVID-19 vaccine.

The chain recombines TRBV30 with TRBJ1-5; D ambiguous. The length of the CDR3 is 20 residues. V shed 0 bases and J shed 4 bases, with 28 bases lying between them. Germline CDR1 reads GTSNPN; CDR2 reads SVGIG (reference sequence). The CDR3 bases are TGTGCCTGGAGTGTCTTTGTAATTAGGAAGGGATCGTATGGGAATCAGCCCCAGCATTTT. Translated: CAWSVFVIRKGSYGNQPQHF.

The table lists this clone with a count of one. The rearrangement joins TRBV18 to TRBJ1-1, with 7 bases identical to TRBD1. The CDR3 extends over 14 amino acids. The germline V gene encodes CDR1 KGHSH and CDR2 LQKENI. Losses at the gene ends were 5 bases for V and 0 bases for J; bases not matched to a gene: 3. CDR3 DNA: TGTGCCAGCTCAGGACAGGAGTTGAACACTGAAGCTTTCTTT. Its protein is CASSGQELNTEAFF.

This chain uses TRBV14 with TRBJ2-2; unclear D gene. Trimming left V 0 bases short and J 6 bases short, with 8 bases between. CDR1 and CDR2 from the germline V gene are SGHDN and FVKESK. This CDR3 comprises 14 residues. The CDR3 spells CASSQDLFPGELFF. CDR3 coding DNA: TGTGCCAGCAGCCAAGATTTATTCCCCGGGGAGCTGTTTTTT.

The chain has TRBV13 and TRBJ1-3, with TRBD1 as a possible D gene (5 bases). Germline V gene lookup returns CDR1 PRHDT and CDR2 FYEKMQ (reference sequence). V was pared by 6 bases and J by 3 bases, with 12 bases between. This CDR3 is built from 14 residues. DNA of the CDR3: TGTGCCAGCAGTCGCCGGGGGGATGGAAACACCATATATTTT. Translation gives CASSRRGDGNTIYF.

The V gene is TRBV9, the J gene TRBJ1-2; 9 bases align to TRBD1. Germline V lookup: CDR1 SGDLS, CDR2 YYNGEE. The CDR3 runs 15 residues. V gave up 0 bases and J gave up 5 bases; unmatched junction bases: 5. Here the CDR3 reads CASSVGQGVRYGYTF. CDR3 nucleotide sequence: TGTGCCAGCAGCGTAGGACAGGGGGTTAGGTATGGCTACACCTTC.

CDR3 residues: CASSPISGGKAFF. The CDR3 bases are TGTGCCAGCTCACCTATCAGTGGGGGAAAAGCTTTCTTT. The gene calls are TRBV18 and TRBJ1-1; a weak D match, TRBD1 (5 bases). V lost 3 bases and J lost 9, with 14 bases in between. Germline CDR1 is KGHSH and CDR2 is LQKENI. The CDR3 runs to 13 residues.

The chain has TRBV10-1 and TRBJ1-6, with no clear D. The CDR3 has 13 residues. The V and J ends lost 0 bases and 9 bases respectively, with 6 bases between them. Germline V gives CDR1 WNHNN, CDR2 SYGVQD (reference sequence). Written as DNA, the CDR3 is TGCGCCAGCAGTGAGTCTCCGTTTTCACCCCTCCACTTT. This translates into CASSESPFSPLHF.

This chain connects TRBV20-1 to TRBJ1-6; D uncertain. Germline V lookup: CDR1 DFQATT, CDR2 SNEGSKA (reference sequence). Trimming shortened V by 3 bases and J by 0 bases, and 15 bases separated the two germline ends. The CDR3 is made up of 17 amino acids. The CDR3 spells CSASDLSGHSYNSPLHF. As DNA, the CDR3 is TGCAGTGCTAGTGATCTGTCGGGTCACTCCTATAATTCACCCCTCCACTTT.

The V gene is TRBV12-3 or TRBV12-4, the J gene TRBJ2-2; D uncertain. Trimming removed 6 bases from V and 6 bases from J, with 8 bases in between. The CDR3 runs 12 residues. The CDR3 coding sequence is TGTGCCAGCAGGCCATGGGCCGGGGAGCTGTTTTTT. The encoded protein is CASRPWAGELFF.

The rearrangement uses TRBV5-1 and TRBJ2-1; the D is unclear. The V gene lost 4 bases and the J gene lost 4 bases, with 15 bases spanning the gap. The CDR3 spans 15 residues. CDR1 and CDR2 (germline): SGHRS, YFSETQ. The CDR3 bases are TGCGCCAGCAGCCAGACGTCAGGACGGTACAATGAGCAGTTCTTC. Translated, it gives CASSQTSGRYNEQFF.

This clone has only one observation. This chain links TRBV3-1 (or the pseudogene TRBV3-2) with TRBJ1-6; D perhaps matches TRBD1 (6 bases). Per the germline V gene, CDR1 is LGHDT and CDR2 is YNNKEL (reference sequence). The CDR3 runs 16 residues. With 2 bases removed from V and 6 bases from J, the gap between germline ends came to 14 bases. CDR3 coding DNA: TGTGCCAGCAGCCAAAAAGACAGGTCCCCTAATTCACCCCTCCACTTT. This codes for CASSQKDRSPNSPLHF.

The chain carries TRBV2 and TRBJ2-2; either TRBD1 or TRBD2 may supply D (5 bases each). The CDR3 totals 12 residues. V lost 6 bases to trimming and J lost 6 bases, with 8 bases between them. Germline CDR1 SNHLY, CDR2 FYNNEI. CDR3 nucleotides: TGTGCCAGCAGGCCGGGACCCGGGGAGCTGTTTTTT. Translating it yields CASRPGPGELFF.

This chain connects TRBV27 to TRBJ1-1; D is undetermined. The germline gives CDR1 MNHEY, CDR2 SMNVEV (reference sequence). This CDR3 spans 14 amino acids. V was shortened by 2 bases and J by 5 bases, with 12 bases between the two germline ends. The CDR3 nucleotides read TGTGCCAGCAGTTTAACGTCTGCGGGGACTGAAGCTTTCTTT. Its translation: CASSLTSAGTEAFF.

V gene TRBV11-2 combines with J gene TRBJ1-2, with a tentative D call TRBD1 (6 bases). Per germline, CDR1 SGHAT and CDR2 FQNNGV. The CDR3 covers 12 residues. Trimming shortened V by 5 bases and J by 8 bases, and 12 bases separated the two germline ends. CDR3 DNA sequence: TGTGCCAGCAGCCGCGGACAGTTCGGCTACACCTTC. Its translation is CASSRGQFGYTF.

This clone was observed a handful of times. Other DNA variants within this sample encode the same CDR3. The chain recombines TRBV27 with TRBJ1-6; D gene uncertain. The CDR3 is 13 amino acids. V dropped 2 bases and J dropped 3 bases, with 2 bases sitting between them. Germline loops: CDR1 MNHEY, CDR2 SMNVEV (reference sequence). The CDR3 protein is CASSLSYNSPLHF. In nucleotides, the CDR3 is TGTGCCAGCAGTTTAAGCTATAATTCACCCCTCCACTTT.